This T cell receptor beta chain was found in a study of blood T cells in healthy people across ages. Study-level information: Template switching captured about one barcoded beta molecule per two T cells.

About 10 milliliters of peripheral blood were drawn from each donor into EDTA-treated tubes. With a J-beta primer mix and a sample-barcoded 5' primer, a second PCR ran about 7 to 12 cycles. All samples yielded 2.5 million or more CDR3-containing paired-end reads. From the 5' RACE reads, TCRdb called clonotypes with MiXCR, one entry per CDR3 protein. The sample contains some 1,800,000 distinct CDR3 sequences, about two fifths of which appear only once. The CDR3 runs 18 residues. CDR1 and CDR2 from the germline V gene are MNHEY and SVGEGT. With 3 bases removed from V and 6 bases from J, the gap between germline ends came to 24 bases.

This receptor was taken from a human donor in good health. The sample was blood. This chain links TRBV6-2 or TRBV6-3 with TRBJ2-1, with a possible D match to TRBD1 (6 bases). The CDR3 region has the DNA TGTGCCAGCAGTTATTACATCCCAACGGGACAACTGATCAATGAGCAGTTCTTC. Protein: CASSYYIPTGQLINEQFF.